The 2 T cell receptor beta chains listed next were all sequenced from one sample in a study of T cells in Graves' hyperthyroidism and ophthalmopathy. Researchers amplified the TCR beta CDR3 regions from RNA transcripts. When the TCR CDR3 underwent first-round RT-PCR, the HTBI primer set was used. Using its own MiXCR run on the multiplex PCR reads, TCRdb lists one record per CDR3 protein. The sample contains about 200,000 distinct CDR3 sequences, 17% of which appear only once. Sequenced sample: blood. These receptors came from a woman aged 50 to 65 with Graves' hyperthyroidism.

This clonotype was seen many times. The chain couples TRBV27 to TRBJ2-7, with D possibly matching TRBD1 (6 bases). Germline values: CDR1 MNHEY, CDR2 SMNVEV (reference sequence). This CDR3 is 13 amino acids long. V lost 8 bases and J 2 bases, leaving 13 bases between the germline ends. The chain's CDR3 is CASGSRDTYEQYF. DNA of the CDR3: TGTGCCAGCGGAAGCCGGGACACCTACGAGCAGTACTTC.

This clonotype was seen a handful of times. The chain has TRBV3-1 and TRBJ2-1; D unresolved. Germline V gene data show CDR1 as LGHDT and CDR2 as YNNKEL (reference sequence). The CDR3 loop spans 13 amino acids. Trimming cost V 6 bases and J 0 bases, with 6 bases left between them. The CDR3 region has the DNA TGTGCCAGCAGTGGTTACTCCTACAATGAGCAGTTCTTC. Protein sequence: CASSGYSYNEQFF.